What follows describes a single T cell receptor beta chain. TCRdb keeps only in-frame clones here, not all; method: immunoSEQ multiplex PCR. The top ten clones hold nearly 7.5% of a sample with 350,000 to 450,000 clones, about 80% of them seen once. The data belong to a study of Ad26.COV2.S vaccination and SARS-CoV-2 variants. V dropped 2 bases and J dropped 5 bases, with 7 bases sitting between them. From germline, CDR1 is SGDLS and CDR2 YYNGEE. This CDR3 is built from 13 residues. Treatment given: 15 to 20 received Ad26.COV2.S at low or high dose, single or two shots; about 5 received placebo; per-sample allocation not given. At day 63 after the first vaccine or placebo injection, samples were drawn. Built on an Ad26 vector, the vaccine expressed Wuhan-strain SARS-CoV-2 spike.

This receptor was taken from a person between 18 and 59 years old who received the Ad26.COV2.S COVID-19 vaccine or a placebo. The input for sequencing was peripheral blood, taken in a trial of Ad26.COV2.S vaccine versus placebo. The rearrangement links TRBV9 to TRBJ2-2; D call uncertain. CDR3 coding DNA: TGTGCCAGCAGCGTTTCCGGGACCGGGGAGCTGTTTTTT. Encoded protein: CASSVSGTGELFF.